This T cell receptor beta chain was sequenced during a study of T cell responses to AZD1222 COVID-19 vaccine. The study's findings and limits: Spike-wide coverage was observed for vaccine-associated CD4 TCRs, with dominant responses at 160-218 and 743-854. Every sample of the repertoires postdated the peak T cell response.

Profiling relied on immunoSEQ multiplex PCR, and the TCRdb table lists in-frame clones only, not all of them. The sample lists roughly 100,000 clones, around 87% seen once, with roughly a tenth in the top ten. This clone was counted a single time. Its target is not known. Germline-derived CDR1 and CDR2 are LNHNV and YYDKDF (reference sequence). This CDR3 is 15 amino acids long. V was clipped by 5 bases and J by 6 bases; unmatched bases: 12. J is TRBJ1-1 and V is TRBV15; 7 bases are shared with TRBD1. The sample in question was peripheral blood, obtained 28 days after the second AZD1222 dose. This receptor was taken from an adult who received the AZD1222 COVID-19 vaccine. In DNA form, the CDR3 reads TGTGCCACCAGCCTCGACAGGGTTGGTACCTCTGAAGCTTTCTTT. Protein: CATSLDRVGTSEAFF.